The rows below give T cell receptor beta chains drawn from one sample of a study of HIV-infected patients and healthy controls. TCRdb used MiXCR to reprocess the 5' RACE reads, holding one entry per CDR3 protein. Of about 15,000 distinct CDR3 sequences in the sample, 10% to 15% were seen once. The sample was blood, taken during antiretroviral therapy. Receptors were obtained from an adult with HIV infection. The donor label of this sample is uncertain. The CDR3 runs from the conserved cysteine through the conserved F or W. A D gene is named only where the DNA matches it firmly. Not every row has a clone size; where given, it reads once, few, many or a size class.

>TRBJ1-1|TRBV12-3/TRBV12-4|.|few
CASDGGAEGPAFF
TGTGCCAGCGACGGGGGGGCGGAGGGCCCAGCTTTCTTT
>TRBJ1-5|TRBV19|.|.
CASSTFETGNQPQHF
TGTGCCAGTAGTACCTTCGAGACGGGCAATCAGCCCCAGCATTTT
>TRBJ1-2|TRBV6-6|TRBD1|few
CASSYSGTGGSYGYTF
TGTGCCAGCAGTTACTCTGGGACAGGGGGCAGCTATGGCTACACCTTC
>TRBJ2-3|TRBV7-8|TRBD2|many
CASSSREVDTDTQYF
TGTGCCAGCAGCTCCCGGGAGGTAGACACAGATACGCAGTATTTT
>TRBJ2-1|TRBV29-1|.|many
CSVVRRDNEQFF
TGCAGCGTTGTTCGGAGGGACAATGAGCAGTTCTTC
>TRBJ1-4|TRBV2|.|many
CASRDYRDGATNEKLFF
TGTGCCAGCAGGGACTATCGGGACGGCGCAACTAATGAAAAACTGTTTTTT
>TRBJ1-4|TRBV15|.|many
CATSRPPEGEKLFF
TGTGCCACCAGCAGACCCCCGGAGGGGGAAAAACTGTTTTTT
>TRBJ1-5|TRBV12-3/TRBV12-4|.|.
CASSFDNNQPQHF
TGTGCCAGCAGTTTTGACAACAATCAGCCCCAGCATTTT
>TRBJ1-1|TRBV4-1|TRBD1|many
CASSQSFGQGDTEAFF
TGCGCCAGCAGCCAGTCGTTCGGACAGGGGGACACTGAAGCTTTCTTT
>TRBJ2-1|TRBV9|.|.
CASIPWRGSGCNEQFF
TGTGCCAGCATACCCTGGAGGGGTTCGGGGTGCAATGAGCAGTTCTTC
>TRBJ2-4|TRBV3-1|.|.
CASSPRFGKNIQYF
TGTGCCAGCAGCCCACGGTTTGGCAAAAACATTCAGTACTTC
>TRBJ2-5|TRBV2|TRBD2|.
CASSEYGLAGSQETQYF
TGTGCCAGCAGCGAATACGGACTAGCGGGTTCCCAAGAGACCCAGTACTTC
>TRBJ2-1|TRBV7-9|TRBD2|many
CASSFGTSVIISSYNEQFF
TGTGCCAGCAGCTTCGGGACTAGCGTGATAATCAGCTCCTACAATGAGCAGTTCTTC
>TRBJ2-3|TRBV7-2|.|many
CASSLAGGDTDTQYF
TGTGCCAGCAGCTTAGCTGGCGGTGACACAGATACGCAGTATTTT
>TRBJ2-1|TRBV12-3/TRBV12-4|TRBD2|many
CASSLDPSGSGRDEQFF
TGTGCCAGCAGTTTAGATCCTAGCGGTTCTGGTCGGGATGAGCAGTTCTTC
>TRBJ2-7|TRBV7-6|TRBD1|many
CASSFRQGPYEQYF
TGTGCCAGCAGCTTCCGACAGGGCCCCTACGAGCAGTACTTC
>TRBJ2-5|TRBV3-1|.|many
CASSQDQGTSGIQETQYF
TGTGCCAGCAGCCAAGATCAGGGGACATCTGGGATCCAAGAGACCCAGTACTTC
>TRBJ1-2|TRBV12-3/TRBV12-4|.|medium-sized
CASSFNDRSLYGYTF
TGTGCCAGCAGTTTTAATGACAGGAGTCTCTATGGCTACACCTTC
>TRBJ2-3|TRBV7-9|.|many
CASTEYDTQYF
TGTGCCAGCACCGAATACGATACGCAGTATTTT
>TRBJ2-3|TRBV20-1|TRBD2|once
CSAAAGLAGGTTDTHYF
TGCAGTGCCGCCGCGGGACTAGCGGGAGGAACCACAGATACGCATTATTTT
>TRBJ2-1|TRBV5-1|TRBD1|many
CASSLGDSMGYEQFF
TGCGCCAGCAGCTTGGGGGACAGCATGGGGTATGAGCAGTTCTTC
>TRBJ2-3|TRBV24-1|TRBD2|many
CATSLAGVTDTQYF
TGTGCCACCAGTCTAGCGGGAGTCACAGATACGCAGTATTTT
>TRBJ1-2|TRBV7-9|.|.
CASSLQGGGYTF
TGTGCCAGCAGCTTACAGGGAGGAGGCTACACCTTC
>TRBJ2-1|TRBV29-1|.|many
CSVGVLGNNEQFF
TGCAGCGTTGGAGTTTTGGGGAACAATGAGCAGTTCTTC
>TRBJ2-5|TRBV29-1|.|many
CSVGGTWQETQYF
TGCAGCGTTGGAGGGACTTGGCAAGAGACCCAGTACTTC
>TRBJ1-2|TRBV28|.|many
CASSFPSERYGYTF
TGTGCCAGCAGTTTTCCGTCAGAGCGTTATGGCTACACCTTC
>TRBJ2-7|TRBV5-5|TRBD1|many
CASSLVDRGDEQYF
TGTGCCAGCAGCTTGGTGGACAGGGGCGACGAGCAGTACTTC
>TRBJ2-1|TRBV20-1|.|.
CSARGRSSYNEQFF
TGCAGTGCTAGGGGACGGAGCTCCTACAATGAGCAGTTCTTC
>TRBJ1-6|TRBV20-1|.|many
CSAREAPRPAEHSPLHF
TGCAGTGCTAGAGAGGCCCCCCGCCCGGCCGAGCATTCACCCCTCCACTTT
>TRBJ2-7|TRBV29-1|.|many
CSGRDTPREQYF
TGCAGCGGCCGGGACACCCCTAGAGAGCAGTACTTC
>TRBJ2-7|TRBV18|.|many
CASSPKDEQYF
TGTGCCAGCTCACCAAAGGACGAGCAGTACTTC
>TRBJ2-1|TRBV12-3/TRBV12-4|TRBD1|many
CASSFPIQGSYEQFF
TGTGCCAGCAGCTTCCCCATACAGGGGTCGTACGAGCAGTTCTTC
>TRBJ1-2|TRBV5-1|TRBD1|many
CASSLGQDPGYTF
TGCGCCAGCAGCCTAGGACAGGACCCTGGCTACACCTTC
>TRBJ2-1|TRBV5-1|TRBD2|many
CASSSSGRGHEQFF
TGCGCCAGCAGCTCTAGCGGGAGAGGCCATGAGCAGTTCTTC
>TRBJ1-2|TRBV30|.|few
CAWSVGARGYGYTF
TGTGCCTGGAGTGTCGGGGCGAGAGGCTATGGCTACACCTTC
>TRBJ2-3|TRBV3-1|.|many
CASSRLNTDTQYF
TGTGCCAGCAGCCGTCTTAACACAGATACGCAGTATTTT
>TRBJ1-4|TRBV28|TRBD1|few
CASSEARAGGAGRVLLFF
TGTGCCAGCAGTGAAGCTAGGGCAGGGGGCGCAGGTCGAGTATTACTGTTTTTT
>TRBJ2-5|TRBV5-5|.|many
CASSSRVVQETQYF
TGTGCCAGCAGCTCCCGGGTGGTCCAAGAGACCCAGTACTTC
>TRBJ2-2|TRBV5-1|TRBD2|.
CASSPRLAGNTGELFF
TGCGCCAGCAGCCCCCGACTAGCGGGAAACACCGGGGAGCTGTTTTTT
>TRBJ2-2|TRBV19|.|.
CASSTGIGGTGELFF
TGTGCCAGTAGTACAGGGATTGGGGGGACCGGGGAGCTGTTTTTT
>TRBJ2-2|TRBV28|.|many
CASRRPNTGELFF
TGTGCCAGCAGGAGACCGAACACCGGGGAGCTGTTTTTT
>TRBJ2-3|TRBV29-1|.|.
CSVEGQGDTQYF
TGCAGCGTTGAAGGCCAGGGAGATACGCAGTATTTT
>TRBJ2-2|TRBV20-1|.|many
CSARAARATGELFF
TGCAGTGCTAGAGCGGCCCGCGCCACCGGGGAGCTGTTTTTT
>TRBJ2-2|TRBV20-1|TRBD2|many
CSARDLVSGEAGELFF
TGCAGTGCTAGAGATTTGGTTAGCGGGGAGGCCGGGGAGCTGTTTTTT
>TRBJ2-7|TRBV20-1|TRBD1|many
CSAHKPDRGETYEQYF
TGCAGTGCCCACAAACCGGACAGGGGCGAGACCTACGAGCAGTACTTC
>TRBJ2-7|TRBV27|.|many
CASRPGTGKDFSYEQYF
TGTGCCAGCAGACCTGGAACAGGGAAGGATTTCTCCTACGAGCAGTACTTC
>TRBJ2-3|TRBV7-3|TRBD1|few
CASRTGPSTDTQYF
TGTGCCAGCAGGACAGGGCCTAGCACAGATACGCAGTATTTT
>TRBJ2-3|TRBV28|.|medium-sized
CASSFVAGTDTQYF
TGTGCCAGCAGTTTTGTGGCGGGCACAGATACGCAGTATTTT